One sample yielded the 10 T cell receptor beta chains listed below, sequenced in a study of persistence of HIV-infected CD4 T cells. Anti-CD3/anti-CD28 beads served as a nonspecific positive control stimulus. Sorting selected CD4+ T cells upregulating both CD40 ligand and CD69. The libraries were made with immunoSEQ version 4 in survey mode. The data were produced by immunoSEQ multiplex PCR, yet TCRdb's version contains in-frame clones alone and is incomplete. The sample contains about 45,000 clones, roughly nine tenths of which appear only once. Antigen specificity for these receptors is unknown. Sequenced material: CD4+ T cells sorted from PBMCs after approximately 19-hour stimulation, taken from a patient who received antiretroviral therapy. The receptor set was obtained from an adult man with HIV who was CMV-seropositive.

The gene calls are TRBV12-3 or TRBV12-4 and TRBJ2-7; D is undetermined. Trimming removed 1 base at V and 6 bases at J, with 7 bases between. This CDR3 has 12 amino acids. The CDR3 DNA reads TGTGCCAGCAGTTTAGTCTATGGCGAGCAGTACTTC. It yields the protein CASSLVYGEQYF.

This chain connects TRBV14 to TRBJ2-3; D is perhaps TRBD2 (7 bases). The CDR3 has 17 amino acids. V was clipped by 5 bases and J by 2 bases, with 20 bases between them. Germline V gene data show CDR1 as SGHDN and CDR2 as FVKESK. The DNA for the CDR3 is TGTGCCAGCAGCGCATCCGGGCGGGGGCCACCCACAGATACGCAGTATTTT. Translated, it gives CASSASGRGPPTDTQYF.

The CDR3: CASRPRAVNTEAFF. The DNA for the CDR3 is TGTGCCAGCCGTCCACGAGCGGTGAACACTGAAGCTTTCTTT. The J gene is TRBJ1-1, the V gene TRBV27, with D hard to call. The CDR3 extends over 14 amino acids. The germline CDR1 and CDR2 sequences are MNHEY and SMNVEV (reference sequence). Trimming left V 8 bases short and J 0 bases short, with 13 bases between.

The chain combines TRBV18 with TRBJ2-5, with 9 bases matching TRBD1. CDR1 and CDR2 (germline): KGHSH, LQKENI. V lost 5 bases and J lost 3; bases outside the gene matches: 7. The CDR3 is made up of 15 amino acids. This CDR3 is CASSFTGGPEETQYF. CDR3 DNA: TGTGCCAGCTCATTCACAGGGGGCCCGGAAGAGACCCAGTACTTC.

The V call is TRBV29-1, the J call TRBJ2-7; D gene unclear. The CDR3 covers 14 residues. Trimming shortened V by 4 bases and J by 4 bases, and 17 bases separated the two germline ends. Germline assignment: CDR1 SQVTM and CDR2 ANQGSEA. DNA for the CDR3: TGCAGCGTTGTTTTCCCAGGCCAAAGGTACGAGCAGTACTTC. Translated, it gives CSVVFPGQRYEQYF.

This sequence joins TRBV27 and TRBJ1-1; D might be TRBD1 (5 bases). V lost 3 bases, J lost 4 bases, and 15 bases lay in between. The CDR3 consists of 15 residues. Per germline, CDR1 MNHEY and CDR2 SMNVEV (reference sequence). The CDR3 sequence: CASSLWGGVVTEAFF. The CDR3 DNA reads as TGTGCCAGCAGTTTGTGGGGAGGGGTGGTCACTGAAGCTTTCTTT.

V and J are TRBV6-1 and TRBJ2-7, with TRBD1 identical over 9 bases. The CDR3 is made up of 16 amino acids. V lost 0 bases to trimming and J lost 5 bases; unmatched junction nucleotides: 8. The V gene's germline CDR1 is MNHNS and CDR2 SASEGT. This CDR3 reads CASSEARGQGSNEQYF. CDR3 sequence (DNA): TGTGCCAGCAGTGAAGCGCGCGGACAGGGGAGTAACGAGCAGTACTTC.

The rearrangement links TRBV7-3 to TRBJ2-5, with no clear D. Germline CDR1 and CDR2: SGHTA and FQGTGA. CDR3 length: 15 residues. V was trimmed by 4 bases and J by 4 bases, leaving 16 bases between them. CDR3 sequence: CASSSDPGRRETQYF. The CDR3 DNA is TGTGCCAGCAGCTCCGACCCCGGACGTCGAGAGACCCAGTACTTC.

V and J are TRBV5-1 and TRBJ1-6; TRBD1 matches 10 bases. The germline gives CDR1 SGHRS, CDR2 YFSETQ. V shed 3 bases, J shed 9 bases, and the junction held 6 bases outside the gene matches. This CDR3 spans 15 amino acids. CDR3 sequence: CASSSGGQGVSPLHF. The CDR3 DNA reads as TGCGCCAGCAGCTCGGGAGGACAGGGGGTTTCACCCCTCCACTTT.

The V gene is TRBV7-2, the J gene TRBJ2-6; D unresolved. The CDR3 is made up of 14 amino acids. Per the germline V gene, CDR1 is SGHTA and CDR2 is FQGNSA. With 3 bases removed from V and 4 bases from J, the gap between germline ends came to 7 bases. The CDR3 DNA sequence: TGTGCCAGCAGCTTGAGGTCGGGGGCCAACGTCCTGACTTTC. Encoded protein: CASSLRSGANVLTF.